This TCR beta chain was recorded in a study of T cells in Graves' hyperthyroidism and ophthalmopathy. TCR beta CDR3 sequences were amplified from RNA transcripts. A set of HTBI primers served as the primers for a first-round RT-PCR of the TCR CDR3. TCRdb re-called the multiplex PCR reads with MiXCR, one entry per CDR3 protein. Of about 570,000 distinct CDR3 sequences in the sample, approximately 15% were seen once. This clonotype was found many times. The germline V gene encodes CDR1 LGHDT and CDR2 YNNKEL (reference sequence). The CDR3 has 15 residues. Trimming took off 4 bases at V and 5 bases at J, with 14 bases between the two ends.

This chain connects TRBV3-1 to TRBJ1-4, with D uncertain. The TCR sequence derives from a middle-aged woman with Graves' hyperthyroidism. Sequenced material: blood. CDR3 region: CASSLPGAGNEKLFF. CDR3 coding DNA: TGTGCCAGCAGCCTCCCCGGTGCAGGAAATGAAAAACTGTTTTTT.